The entry that follows covers one TCR beta chain sequence. The antigen remains unidentified. CDR3 length equals 16 residues. Germline CDR1 reads SEHNR; CDR2 reads FQNEAQ (reference sequence). J was trimmed by 5 bases and V by 4 bases; bases with no gene match: 4. The data were obtained in a study of cytomegalovirus exposure and HLA in healthy donors. The wider study: Samples from HLA-typed donors yielded about 85 million unique TCRs in an early data release. Study-level findings and limits: TCR beta chains numbering more than 150 were designated cytomegalovirus-associated.

The PCR contained 60 Vbeta and 13 Jbeta primers. In the authors' methods: About 10 million shared chains were among the roughly 78 million unique TCR beta chains that a later analysis counted. Sequencing was performed with immunoSEQ multiplex PCR; in TCRdb, only in-frame clones are kept and a portion is missing. The V and J calls and clone size were taken over from that table, and D and trimming were inferred from the DNA. Of just under 80,000 clones in the sample, around 84% were seen once. The receptor's source is a man aged 40-50 years in good health and CMV-seronegative. The V gene is TRBV7-9, the J gene TRBJ2-2, with 13 bases aligning to TRBD2. Sequenced material: PBMCs. In DNA, the CDR3 is TGTGCCAGCAGCTCCCGACTAGCGGGAGGAACCGGGGAGCTGTTTTTT. This translates into CASSSRLAGGTGELFF. The full variable domain, rest sourced from reference TRBV7-9 and TRBJ2-2, is DTGVSQNPRHKITKRGQNVTFRCDPISEHNRLYWYRQTLGQGPEFLTYFQNEAQLEKSRLLSDRFSAERPKGSFSTLEIQRTEQGDSAMYLCASSSRLAGGTGELFFGEGSRLTVL.